These 12 T cell receptor beta chains originate from one sample sequenced in a study of OX40 agonist ivuxolimab in advanced cancers. Profiling relied on immunoSEQ multiplex PCR, and the TCRdb table lists in-frame clones only, not all of them. This table has about 85,000 clones, approximately 86% appearing once. Here the sequenced sample was CD4+ or CD8+ T cells sorted from blood, taken in a trial of the OX40 agonist ivuxolimab. The receptors were sampled from an adult with an advanced solid tumor such as melanoma, head and neck, liver or kidney cancer.

This clone has just one count. This rearrangement joins TRBV9 to TRBJ1-1; D gene uncertain. The CDR3 is 14 residues long. The germline V gene encodes CDR1 SGDLS and CDR2 YYNGEE. Trimming removed 3 bases from V and 6 bases from J, with 15 bases in between. The CDR3 bases are TGTGCCAGCAGCGCAGACCAAGGACTGTCTGAAGCTTTCTTT. Translation gives CASSADQGLSEAFF.

The CDR3: CASSLTWDSSYEQYF. The CDR3 DNA reads TGTGCCAGCAGCTTGACCTGGGACAGCTCCTACGAGCAGTACTTC. The J gene is TRBJ2-7, the V gene TRBV5-5; 7 nucleotides line up with TRBD1. The junction had 4 bases not matched to a gene; V was cut back by 1 base and J by 0 bases. The CDR3 has 15 amino acids. Germline lookup yields CDR1 SGHKS and CDR2 YYEKEE (reference sequence).

This clone was seen only a few times. The chain employs TRBV7-6 and TRBJ2-7; 7 bases line up with TRBD1. CDR1 is SGHVS and CDR2 is FNYEAQ in the germline V gene. V lost 3 bases and J lost 0; bases outside the gene matches: 5. This CDR3 contains 15 residues. CDR3 loop: CASSFGGQVSYEQYF. As DNA, the CDR3 is TGTGCCAGCAGCTTCGGAGGACAGGTCTCCTACGAGCAGTACTTC. The whole variable domain, filled in from reference TRBV7-6 and TRBJ2-7, reads GAGVSQSPRYKVTKRGQDVALRCDPISGHVSLYWYRQALGQGPEFLTYFNYEAQQDKSGLPNDRFSAERPEGSISTLTIQRTEQRDSAMYRCASSFGGQVSYEQYFGPGTRLTVT.

The chain combines TRBV28 with TRBJ2-7, with D tentatively TRBD1 or TRBD2 (5 bases each). V was shortened by 10 bases and J by 3 bases, with 16 bases between the two germline ends. The CDR3 is 13 residues long. CDR1 and CDR2 (germline): MDHEN, SYDVKM. This CDR3 is CAIAMGDVYEQYF. CDR3 sequence (DNA): TGTGCCATCGCGATGGGGGATGTCTACGAGCAGTACTTC.

V is TRBV11-2 and J is TRBJ2-3; D is undetermined. In germline, CDR1 is SGHAT, CDR2 FQNNGV. Trimming removed 5 bases at V and 6 bases at J, with 9 bases between. CDR3 length: 12 residues. DNA of the CDR3: TGTGCCAGCAGCCACCCCGAGGATACGCAGTATTTT. This translates into CASSHPEDTQYF.

The V gene is TRBV9, the J gene TRBJ1-6; tentative D call: TRBD1 (5 bases). The CDR3 covers 12 residues. Trimming shortened V by 3 bases and J by 16 bases, and 14 bases separated the two germline ends. Germline V CDR1 and CDR2: SGDLS, YYNGEE. The CDR3 region has the DNA TGTGCCAGCAGCGCGCCTGGGACTTCTCTCCACTTT. Amino acid sequence: CASSAPGTSLHF.

CDR3 DNA sequence: TGTGCCAGCAGCTCGCCGTCGGACAGGGATTCACCCCTCCACTTT. Its translation: CASSSPSDRDSPLHF. This chain links TRBV5-6 with TRBJ1-6; 8 bases line up with TRBD1. This CDR3 comprises 15 residues. J gave up 8 bases and V 3 bases, and 7 bases lay outside the gene matches. CDR1 is SGHDT and CDR2 is YYEEEE in the germline V gene. Full variable domain (remainder filled in from reference TRBV5-6 and TRBJ1-6): DAGVTQSPTHLIKTRGQQVTLRCSPKSGHDTVSWYQQALGQGPQFIFQYYEEEERQRGNFPDRFSGHQFPNYSSELNVNALLLGDSALYLCASSSPSDRDSPLHFGNGTRLTVT.

With respect to this clone: Sequence at one end of the junction differs from germline and may be a read error. This rearrangement joins TRBV15 to TRBJ1-5; D may be TRBD1 (5 bases). CDR3 length: 14 amino acids. Germline-derived CDR1 and CDR2 are LNHNV and YYDKDF (reference sequence). CDR3 loop: CAASRDDSTQPQHF. DNA for the CDR3: TGTGCCGCCAGCAGAGATGACAGTACTCAGCCCCAGCATTTT.

The V gene is TRBV9, the J gene TRBJ1-3, with D unclear. Germline assignment: CDR1 SGDLS and CDR2 YYNGEE. This CDR3 spans 15 amino acids. The ends were cut back, 0 bases at V and 3 bases at J, with 10 bases in the middle. As DNA, the CDR3 is TGTGCCAGCAGCGTAGCGGGGATAGGTGGAAACACCATATATTTT. Protein product: CASSVAGIGGNTIYF.

The chain links TRBV6-5 to TRBJ1-1; D is undetermined. Germline CDR1 reads MNHEY; CDR2 reads SVGAGI. The CDR3 is 14 amino acids. The V end was cut by 5 bases, the J end by 5 bases, with 15 bases between. Written as DNA, the CDR3 is TGTGCCAGCAGTCCCCCGAGACTCAAGACTGAAGCTTTCTTT. Encoded protein: CASSPPRLKTEAFF.

This clone was seen just once. V gene TRBV4-1 combines with J gene TRBJ2-4; TRBD1 matches at 8 bases. CDR1 MGHRA and CDR2 YSYEKL come from the germline V gene. Trimming cost V 3 bases and J 3 bases; bases outside gene matches: 10. This CDR3 comprises 17 residues. The CDR3 DNA is TGCGCCAGCAGCCATGCTCTGAGGACAGGGTACAAAAACATTCAGTACTTC. As protein: CASSHALRTGYKNIQYF.

The chain recombines TRBV4-1 with TRBJ1-1; 10 positions match TRBD1. The germline gives CDR1 MGHRA, CDR2 YSYEKL. V gave up 4 bases and J gave up 6 bases; unmatched junction bases: 8. The CDR3 totals 15 residues. CDR3 sequence (DNA): TGCGCCAGCAGCCGTGGGACAGGGGATGATGCTGAAGCTTTCTTT. Translating gives CASSRGTGDDAEAFF.